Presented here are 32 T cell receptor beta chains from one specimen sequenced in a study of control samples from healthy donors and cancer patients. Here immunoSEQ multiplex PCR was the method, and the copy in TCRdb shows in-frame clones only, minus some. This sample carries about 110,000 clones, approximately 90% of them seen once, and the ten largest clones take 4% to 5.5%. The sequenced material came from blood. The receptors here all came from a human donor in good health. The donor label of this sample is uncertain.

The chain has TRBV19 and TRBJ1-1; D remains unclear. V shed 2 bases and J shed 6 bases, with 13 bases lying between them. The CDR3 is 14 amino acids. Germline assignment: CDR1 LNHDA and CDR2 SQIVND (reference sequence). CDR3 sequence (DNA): TGTGCCAGTAGTATAAGAGGGCGGACGGCTGAAGCTTTCTTT. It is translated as CASSIRGRTAEAFF.

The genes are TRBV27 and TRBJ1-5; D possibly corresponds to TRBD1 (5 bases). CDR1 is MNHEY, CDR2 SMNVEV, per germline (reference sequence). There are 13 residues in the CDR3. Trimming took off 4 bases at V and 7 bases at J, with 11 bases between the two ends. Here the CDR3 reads CASSSQWGQPQHF. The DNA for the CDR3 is TGTGCCAGCAGTTCTCAGTGGGGGCAGCCCCAGCATTTT.

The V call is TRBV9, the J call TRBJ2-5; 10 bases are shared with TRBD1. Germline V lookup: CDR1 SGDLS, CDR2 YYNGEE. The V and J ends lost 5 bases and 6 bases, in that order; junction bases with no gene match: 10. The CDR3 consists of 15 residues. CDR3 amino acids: CASSLAGTGEQTQYF. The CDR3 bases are TGTGCCAGCAGTCTAGCCGGGACAGGGGAACAGACCCAGTACTTC.

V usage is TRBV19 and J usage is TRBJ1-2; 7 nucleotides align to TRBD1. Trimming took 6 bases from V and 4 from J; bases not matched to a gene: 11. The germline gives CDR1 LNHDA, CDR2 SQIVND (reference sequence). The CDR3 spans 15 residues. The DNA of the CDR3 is TGTGCCAGTAGCCAAGACTTCCGGGACAGCTATGGCTACACCTTC. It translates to CASSQDFRDSYGYTF.

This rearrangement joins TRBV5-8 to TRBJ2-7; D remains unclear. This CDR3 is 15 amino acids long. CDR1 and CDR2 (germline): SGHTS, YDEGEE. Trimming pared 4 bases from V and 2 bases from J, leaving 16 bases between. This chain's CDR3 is CASSGVTVLAYEQYF. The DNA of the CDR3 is TGTGCCAGCAGCGGAGTCACAGTTTTAGCCTACGAGCAGTACTTC.

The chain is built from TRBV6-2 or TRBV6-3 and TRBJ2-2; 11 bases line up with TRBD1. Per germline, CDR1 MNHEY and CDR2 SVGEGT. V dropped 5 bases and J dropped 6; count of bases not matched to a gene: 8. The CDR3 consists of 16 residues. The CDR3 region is CASSHLRDRGAGELFF. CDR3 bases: TGTGCCAGCAGTCACCTCAGGGACAGGGGGGCCGGGGAGCTGTTTTTT.

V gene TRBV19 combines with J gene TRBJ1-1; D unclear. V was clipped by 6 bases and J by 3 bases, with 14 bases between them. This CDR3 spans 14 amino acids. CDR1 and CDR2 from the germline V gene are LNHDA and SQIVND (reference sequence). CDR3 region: CASRTRAGYTEAFF. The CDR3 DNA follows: TGTGCCAGTAGGACACGGGCGGGGTACACTGAAGCTTTCTTT.

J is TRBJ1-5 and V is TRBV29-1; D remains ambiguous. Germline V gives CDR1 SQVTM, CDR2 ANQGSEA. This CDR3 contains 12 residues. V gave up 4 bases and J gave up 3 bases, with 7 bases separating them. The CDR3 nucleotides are TGCAGCGTTGGGGAGGCCAATCAGCCCCAGCATTTT. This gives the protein CSVGEANQPQHF. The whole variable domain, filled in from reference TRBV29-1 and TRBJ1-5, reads SAVISQKPSRDICQRGTSLTIQCQVDSQVTMMFWYRQQPGQSLTLIATANQGSEATYESGFVIDKFPISRPNLTFSTLTVSNMSPEDSSIYLCSVGEANQPQHFGDGTRLSIL.

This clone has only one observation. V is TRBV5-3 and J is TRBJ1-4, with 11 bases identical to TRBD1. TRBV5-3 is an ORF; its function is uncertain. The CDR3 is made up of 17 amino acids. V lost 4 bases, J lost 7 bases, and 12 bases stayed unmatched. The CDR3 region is CARSTGTGGLLTEKLFF. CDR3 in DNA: TGTGCCAGAAGCACCGGGACAGGGGGTCTATTGACTGAAAAACTGTTTTTT.

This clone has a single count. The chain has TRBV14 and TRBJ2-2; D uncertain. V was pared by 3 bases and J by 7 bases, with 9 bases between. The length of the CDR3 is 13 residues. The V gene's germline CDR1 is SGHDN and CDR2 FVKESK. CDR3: CASSHKFGGELFF. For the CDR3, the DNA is TGTGCCAGCAGCCACAAGTTTGGCGGGGAGCTGTTTTTT.

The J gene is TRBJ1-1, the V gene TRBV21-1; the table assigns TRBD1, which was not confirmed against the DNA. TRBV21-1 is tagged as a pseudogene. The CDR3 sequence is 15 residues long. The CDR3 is CASSIRQGEGTEAFF. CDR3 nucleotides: TGTGCCAGCAGCATACGACAGGGGGAAGGGACTGAAGCTTTCTTT.

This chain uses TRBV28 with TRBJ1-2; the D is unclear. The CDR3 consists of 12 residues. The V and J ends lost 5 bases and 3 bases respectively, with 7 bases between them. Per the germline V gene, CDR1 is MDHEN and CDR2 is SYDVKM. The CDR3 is CASSRMDYGYTF. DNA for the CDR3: TGTGCCAGCAGTCGAATGGACTATGGCTACACCTTC.

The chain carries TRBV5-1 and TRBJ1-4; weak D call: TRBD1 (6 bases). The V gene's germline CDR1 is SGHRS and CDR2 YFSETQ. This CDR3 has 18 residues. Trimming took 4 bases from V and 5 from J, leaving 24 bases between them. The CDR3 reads CASSPALQGPNPNEKLFF. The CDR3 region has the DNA TGCGCCAGCAGCCCGGCCCTACAGGGCCCTAACCCGAATGAAAAACTGTTTTTT.

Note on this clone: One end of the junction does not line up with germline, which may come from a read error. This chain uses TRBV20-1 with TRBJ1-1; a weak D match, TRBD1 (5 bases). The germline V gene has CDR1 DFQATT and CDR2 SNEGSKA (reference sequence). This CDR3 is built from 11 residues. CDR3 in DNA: TGCAGTGCTCGGGGGACGGCCCTTACCGCCTTT. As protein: CSARGTALTAF.

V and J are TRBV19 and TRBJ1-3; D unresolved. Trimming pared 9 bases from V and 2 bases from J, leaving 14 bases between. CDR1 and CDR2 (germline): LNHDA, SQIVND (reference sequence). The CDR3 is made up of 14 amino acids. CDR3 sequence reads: CASAPEVTGNTIYF. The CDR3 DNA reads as TGTGCCAGCGCTCCGGAGGTGACTGGAAACACCATATATTTT.

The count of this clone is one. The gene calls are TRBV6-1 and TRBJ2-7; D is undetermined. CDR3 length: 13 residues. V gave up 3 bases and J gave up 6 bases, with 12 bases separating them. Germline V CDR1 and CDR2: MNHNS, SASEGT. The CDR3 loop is CASSDEWWGEQYV. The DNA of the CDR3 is TGTGCCAGCAGTGACGAATGGTGGGGCGAGCAGTACGTC.

CDR3 coding DNA: TGTGCCACCAGCGACGGTCGTAGCACAGATACGCAGTATTTT. Protein product: CATSDGRSTDTQYF. The rearrangement links TRBV24-1 to TRBJ2-3; D is ambiguous. The CDR3 runs 14 residues. The V end lost 7 bases, the J end lost 0 bases, and 10 bases lay between the germline ends. Germline CDR1 and CDR2: KGHDR and SFDVKD.

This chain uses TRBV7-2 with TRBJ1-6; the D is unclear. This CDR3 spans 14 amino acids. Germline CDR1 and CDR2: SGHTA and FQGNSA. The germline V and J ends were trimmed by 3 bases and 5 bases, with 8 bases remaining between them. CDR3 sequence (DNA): TGTGCCAGCAGCTTTGACCGGAATAATTCACCCCTCCACTTT. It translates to CASSFDRNNSPLHF.

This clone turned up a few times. The CDR3 DNA sequence: TGTGCCAGCCTGGCGGGGCGGGGGACCGGGGAGCTGTTTTTT. The encoded protein is CASLAGRGTGELFF. The chain has TRBV6-6 and TRBJ2-2; TRBD2 aligns across 7 bases. From germline, CDR1 is MNHNY and CDR2 SVGAGI (reference sequence). The CDR3 extends over 14 amino acids. With 8 bases clipped from V and 5 bases from J, the junction kept 8 bases outside the gene matches.

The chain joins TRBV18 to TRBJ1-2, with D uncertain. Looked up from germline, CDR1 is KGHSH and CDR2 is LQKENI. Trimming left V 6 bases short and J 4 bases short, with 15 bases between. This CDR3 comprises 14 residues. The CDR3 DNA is TGTGCCAGCTCCCAGAACTTAGACCCCTATGGCTACACCTTC. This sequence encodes CASSQNLDPYGYTF.

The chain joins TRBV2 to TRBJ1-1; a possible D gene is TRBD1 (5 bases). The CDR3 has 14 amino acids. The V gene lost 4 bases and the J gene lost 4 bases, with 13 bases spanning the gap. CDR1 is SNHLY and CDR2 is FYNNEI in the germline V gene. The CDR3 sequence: CASSGQGVGTEAFF. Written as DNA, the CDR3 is TGTGCCAGCAGTGGGCAGGGAGTCGGCACTGAAGCTTTCTTT.

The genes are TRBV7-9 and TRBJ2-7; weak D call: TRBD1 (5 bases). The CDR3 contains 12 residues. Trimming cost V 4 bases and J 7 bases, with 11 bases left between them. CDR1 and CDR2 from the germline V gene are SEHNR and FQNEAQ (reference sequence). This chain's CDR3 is CASSYSSGEQYV. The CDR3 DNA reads TGTGCCAGCAGCTACTCCTCAGGGGAGCAGTACGTC.

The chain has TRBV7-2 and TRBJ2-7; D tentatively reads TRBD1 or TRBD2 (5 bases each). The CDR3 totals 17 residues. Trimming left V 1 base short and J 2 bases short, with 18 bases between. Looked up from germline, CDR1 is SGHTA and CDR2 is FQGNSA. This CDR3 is CASSLVMSVGGTYEQYF. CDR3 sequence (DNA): TGTGCCAGCAGCTTAGTAATGAGTGTTGGGGGTACCTACGAGCAGTACTTC. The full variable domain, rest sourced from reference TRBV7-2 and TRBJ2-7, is GAGVSQSPSNKVTEKGKDVELRCDPISGHTALYWYRQSLGQGLEFLIYFQGNSAPDKSGLPSDRFSAERTGGSVSTLTIQRTQQEDSAVYLCASSLVMSVGGTYEQYFGPGTRLTVT.

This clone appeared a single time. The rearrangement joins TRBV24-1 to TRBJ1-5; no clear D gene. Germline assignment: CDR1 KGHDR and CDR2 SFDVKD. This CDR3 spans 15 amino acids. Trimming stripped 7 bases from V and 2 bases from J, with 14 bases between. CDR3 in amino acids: CATSDGRSRNQPQHF. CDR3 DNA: TGTGCCACCAGCGATGGACGGTCCCGCAATCAGCCCCAGCATTTT.

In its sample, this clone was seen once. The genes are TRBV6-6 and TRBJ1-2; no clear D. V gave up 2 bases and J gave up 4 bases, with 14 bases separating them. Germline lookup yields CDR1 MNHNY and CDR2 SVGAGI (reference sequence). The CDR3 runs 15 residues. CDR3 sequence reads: CASSYHPRVGYGYTF. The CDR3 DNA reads TGTGCCAGCAGTTACCATCCAAGGGTCGGCTATGGCTACACCTTC.

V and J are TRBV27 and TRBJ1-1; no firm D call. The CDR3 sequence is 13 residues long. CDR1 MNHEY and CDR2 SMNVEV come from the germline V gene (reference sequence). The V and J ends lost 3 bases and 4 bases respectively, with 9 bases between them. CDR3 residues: CASSFKSSTEAFF. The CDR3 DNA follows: TGTGCCAGCAGTTTTAAATCAAGCACTGAAGCTTTCTTT.

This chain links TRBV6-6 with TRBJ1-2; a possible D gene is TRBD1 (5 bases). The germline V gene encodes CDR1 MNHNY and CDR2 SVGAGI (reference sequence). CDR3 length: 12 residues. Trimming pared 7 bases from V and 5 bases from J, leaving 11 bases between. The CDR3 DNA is TGTGCCAGCACCCCGGAGGGGTATGGCTACACCTTC. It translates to CASTPEGYGYTF.

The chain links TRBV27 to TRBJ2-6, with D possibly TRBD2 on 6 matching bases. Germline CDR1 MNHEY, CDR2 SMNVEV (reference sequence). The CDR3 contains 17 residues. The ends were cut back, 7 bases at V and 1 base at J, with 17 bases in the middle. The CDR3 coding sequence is TGTGCCAGCAACCCAAGCGGGCCCGGTTCTGGGGCCAACGTCCTGACTTTC. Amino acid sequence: CASNPSGPGSGANVLTF. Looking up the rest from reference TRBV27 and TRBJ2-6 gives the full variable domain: EAQVTQNPRYLITVTGKKLTVTCSQNMNHEYMSWYRQDPGLGLRQIYYSMNVEVTDKGDVPEGYKVSRKEKRNFPLILESPSPNQTSLYFCASNPSGPGSGANVLTFGAGSRLTVL.

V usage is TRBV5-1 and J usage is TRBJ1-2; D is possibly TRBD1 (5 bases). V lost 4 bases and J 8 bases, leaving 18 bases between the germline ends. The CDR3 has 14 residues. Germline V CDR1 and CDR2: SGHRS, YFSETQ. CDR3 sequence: CASSPGWDDEGYTF. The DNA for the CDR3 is TGCGCCAGCAGCCCAGGCTGGGACGACGAGGGCTACACCTTC.

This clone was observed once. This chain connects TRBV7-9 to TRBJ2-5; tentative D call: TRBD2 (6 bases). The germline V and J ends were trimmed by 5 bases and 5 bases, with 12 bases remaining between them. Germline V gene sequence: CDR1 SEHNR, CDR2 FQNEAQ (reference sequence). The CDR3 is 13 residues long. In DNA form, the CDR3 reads TGTGCCAGCAGCCTTCAGGCGGGGGAGACCCAGTACTTC. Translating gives CASSLQAGETQYF.

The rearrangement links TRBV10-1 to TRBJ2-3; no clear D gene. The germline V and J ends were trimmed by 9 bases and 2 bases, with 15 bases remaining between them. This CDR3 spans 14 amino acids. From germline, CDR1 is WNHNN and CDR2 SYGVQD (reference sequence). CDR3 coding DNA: TGCGCCAGTTCTAACTCCTCATCCACAGATACGCAGTATTTT. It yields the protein CASSNSSSTDTQYF.

CDR3 sequence (DNA): TGTGCCAGCAGTTCCCCATCCTTCCTCGGGAAACTGTTTTTT. Its protein is CASSSPSFLGKLFF. The chain combines TRBV6-2 or TRBV6-3 with TRBJ1-4; unclear D gene. Germline V gene lookup returns CDR1 MNHEY and CDR2 SVGEGT. The ends were cut back, 4 bases at V and 11 bases at J, with 17 bases in the middle. The CDR3 covers 14 residues.